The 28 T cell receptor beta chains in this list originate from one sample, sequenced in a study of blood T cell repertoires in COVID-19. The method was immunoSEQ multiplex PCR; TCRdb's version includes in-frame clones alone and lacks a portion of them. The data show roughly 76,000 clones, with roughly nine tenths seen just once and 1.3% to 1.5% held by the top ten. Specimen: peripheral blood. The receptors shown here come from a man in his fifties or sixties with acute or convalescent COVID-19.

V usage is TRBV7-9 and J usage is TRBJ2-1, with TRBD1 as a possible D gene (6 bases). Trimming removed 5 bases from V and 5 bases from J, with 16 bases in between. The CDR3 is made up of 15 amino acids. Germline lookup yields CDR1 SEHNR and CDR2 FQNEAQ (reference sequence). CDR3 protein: CASSKTGNPNNEQFF. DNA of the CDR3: TGTGCCAGCAGCAAAACAGGGAATCCAAACAATGAGCAGTTCTTC.

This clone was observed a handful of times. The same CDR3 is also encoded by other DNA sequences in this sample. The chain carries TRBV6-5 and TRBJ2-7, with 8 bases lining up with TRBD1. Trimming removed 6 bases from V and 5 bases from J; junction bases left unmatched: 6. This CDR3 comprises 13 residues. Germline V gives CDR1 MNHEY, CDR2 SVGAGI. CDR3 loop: CASSRDRGHEQYF. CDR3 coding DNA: TGTGCCAGCAGCCGCGACAGGGGCCACGAGCAGTACTTC.

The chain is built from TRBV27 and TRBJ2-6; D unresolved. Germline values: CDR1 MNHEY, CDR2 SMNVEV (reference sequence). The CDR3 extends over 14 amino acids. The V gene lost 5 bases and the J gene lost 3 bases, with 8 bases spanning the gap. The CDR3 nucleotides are TGTGCCAGCAGTAGTGAGAATGGGGCCAACGTCCTGACTTTC. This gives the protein CASSSENGANVLTF.

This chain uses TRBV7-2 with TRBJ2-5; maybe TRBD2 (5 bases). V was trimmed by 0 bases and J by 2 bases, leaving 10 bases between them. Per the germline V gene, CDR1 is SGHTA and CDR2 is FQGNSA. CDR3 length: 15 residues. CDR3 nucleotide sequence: TGTGCCAGCAGCTTAGCTGGTCGGACTCAAGAGACCCAGTACTTC. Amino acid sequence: CASSLAGRTQETQYF.

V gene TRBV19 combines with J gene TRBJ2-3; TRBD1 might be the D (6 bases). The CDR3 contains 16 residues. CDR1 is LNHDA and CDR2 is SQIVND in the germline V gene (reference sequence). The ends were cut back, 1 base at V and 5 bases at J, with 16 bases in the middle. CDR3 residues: CASSIGIGGPGDTQYF. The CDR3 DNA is TGTGCCAGTAGTATAGGGATAGGGGGACCGGGAGATACGCAGTATTTT. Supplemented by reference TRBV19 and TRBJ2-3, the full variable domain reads DGGITQSPKYLFRKEGQNVTLSCEQNLNHDAMYWYRQDPGQGLRLIYYSQIVNDFQKGDIAEGYSVSREKKESFPLTVTSAQKNPTAFYLCASSIGIGGPGDTQYFGPGTRLTVL.

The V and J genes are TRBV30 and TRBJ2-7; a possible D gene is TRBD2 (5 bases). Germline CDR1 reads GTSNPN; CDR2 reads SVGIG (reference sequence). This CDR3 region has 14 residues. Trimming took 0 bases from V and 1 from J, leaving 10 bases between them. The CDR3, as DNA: TGTGCCTGGAGTGTACTCTCGGGATCCTACGAGCAGTACTTC. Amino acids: CAWSVLSGSYEQYF. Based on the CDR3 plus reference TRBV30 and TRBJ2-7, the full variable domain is SQTIHQWPATLVQPVGSPLSLECTVEGTSNPNLYWYRQAAGRGLQLLFYSVGIGQISSEVPQNLSASRPQDRQFILSSKKLLLSDSGFYLCAWSVLSGSYEQYFGPGTRLTVT.

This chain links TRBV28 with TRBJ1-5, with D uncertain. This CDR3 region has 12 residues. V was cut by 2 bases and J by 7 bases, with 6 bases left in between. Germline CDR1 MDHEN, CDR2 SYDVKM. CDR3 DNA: TGTGCCAGCAGTTTAGTTCAGCAGCCCCAGCATTTT. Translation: CASSLVQQPQHF.

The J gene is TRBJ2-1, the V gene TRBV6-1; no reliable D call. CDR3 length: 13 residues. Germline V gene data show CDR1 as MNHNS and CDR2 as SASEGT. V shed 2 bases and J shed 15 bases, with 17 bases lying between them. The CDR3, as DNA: TGTGCCAGCAGTGAATCGAGCGTAACCCCCCCGTTCTTC. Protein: CASSESSVTPPFF.

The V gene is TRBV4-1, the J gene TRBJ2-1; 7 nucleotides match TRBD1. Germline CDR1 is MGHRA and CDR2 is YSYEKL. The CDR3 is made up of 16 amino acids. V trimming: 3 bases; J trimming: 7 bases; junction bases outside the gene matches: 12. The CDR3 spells CASSHTPPGQENEQFF. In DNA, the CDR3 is TGCGCCAGCAGCCACACCCCACCCGGACAGGAGAATGAGCAGTTCTTC.

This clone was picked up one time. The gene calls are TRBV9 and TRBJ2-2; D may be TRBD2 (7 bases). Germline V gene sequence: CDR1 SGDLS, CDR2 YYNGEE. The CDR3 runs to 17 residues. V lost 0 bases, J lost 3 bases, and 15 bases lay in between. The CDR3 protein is CASSVGGGGFYTGELFF. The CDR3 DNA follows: TGTGCCAGCAGCGTAGGAGGGGGAGGGTTTTACACCGGGGAGCTGTTTTTT. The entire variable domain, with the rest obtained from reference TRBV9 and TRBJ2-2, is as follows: DSGVTQTPKHLITATGQRVTLRCSPRSGDLSVYWYQQSLDQGLQFLIQYYNGEERAKGNILERFSAQQFPDLHSELNLSSLELGDSALYFCASSVGGGGFYTGELFFGEGSRLTVL.

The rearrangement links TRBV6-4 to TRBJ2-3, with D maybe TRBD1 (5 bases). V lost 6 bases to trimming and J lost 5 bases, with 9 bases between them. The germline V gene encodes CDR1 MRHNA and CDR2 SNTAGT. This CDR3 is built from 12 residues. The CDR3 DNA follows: TGTGCCAGCAGCCCAACAGGAGATACGCAGTATTTT. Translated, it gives CASSPTGDTQYF.

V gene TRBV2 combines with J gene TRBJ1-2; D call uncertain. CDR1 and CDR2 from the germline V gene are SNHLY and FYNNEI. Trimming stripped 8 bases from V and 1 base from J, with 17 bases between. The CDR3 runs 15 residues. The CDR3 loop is CASSRDPTDNYGYTF. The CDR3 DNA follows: TGTGCCAGCTCCCGGGATCCCACAGATAACTATGGCTACACCTTC.

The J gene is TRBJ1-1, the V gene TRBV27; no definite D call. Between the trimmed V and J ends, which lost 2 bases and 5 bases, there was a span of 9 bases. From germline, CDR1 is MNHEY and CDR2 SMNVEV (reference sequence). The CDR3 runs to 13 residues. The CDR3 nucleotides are TGTGCCAGCAGTTTAAGAGGGTGGACTGAAGCTTTCTTT. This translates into CASSLRGWTEAFF.

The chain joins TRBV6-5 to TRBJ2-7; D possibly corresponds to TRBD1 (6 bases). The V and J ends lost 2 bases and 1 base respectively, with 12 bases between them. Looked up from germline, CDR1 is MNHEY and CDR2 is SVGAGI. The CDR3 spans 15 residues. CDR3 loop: CASSYAEGGSYEQYF. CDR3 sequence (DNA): TGTGCCAGCAGTTACGCGGAAGGGGGTTCCTACGAGCAGTACTTC.

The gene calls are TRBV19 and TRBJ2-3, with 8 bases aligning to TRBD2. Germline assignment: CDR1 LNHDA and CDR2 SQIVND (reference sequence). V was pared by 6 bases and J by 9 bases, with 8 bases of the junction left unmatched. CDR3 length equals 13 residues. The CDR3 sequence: CASRDRGGPTQYF. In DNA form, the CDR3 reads TGTGCCAGTAGAGATCGGGGGGGCCCAACGCAGTATTTT.

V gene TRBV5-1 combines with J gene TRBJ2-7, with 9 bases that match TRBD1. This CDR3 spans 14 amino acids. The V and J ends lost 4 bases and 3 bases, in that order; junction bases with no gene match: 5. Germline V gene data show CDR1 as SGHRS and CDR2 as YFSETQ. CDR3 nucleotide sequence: TGCGCCAGCAGCGTCGCGGGACAGGGCTACGAGCAGTACTTC. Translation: CASSVAGQGYEQYF. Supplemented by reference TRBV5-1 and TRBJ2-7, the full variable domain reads KAGVTQTPRYLIKTRGQQVTLSCSPISGHRSVSWYQQTPGQGLQFLFEYFSETQRNKGNFPGRFSGRQFSNSRSEMNVSTLELGDSALYLCASSVAGQGYEQYFGPGTRLTVT.

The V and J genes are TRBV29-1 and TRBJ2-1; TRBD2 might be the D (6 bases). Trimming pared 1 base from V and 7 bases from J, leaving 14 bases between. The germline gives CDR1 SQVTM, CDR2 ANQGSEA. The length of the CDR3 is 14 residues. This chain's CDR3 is CSVEGGDLLNEQFF. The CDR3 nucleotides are TGCAGCGTTGAAGGGGGGGACCTTTTGAATGAGCAGTTCTTC.

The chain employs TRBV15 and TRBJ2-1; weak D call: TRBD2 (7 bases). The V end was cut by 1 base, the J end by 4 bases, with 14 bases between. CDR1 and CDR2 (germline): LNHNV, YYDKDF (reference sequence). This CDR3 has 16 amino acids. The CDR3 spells CATSRARGRAYNEQFF. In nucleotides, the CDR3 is TGTGCCACCAGCAGAGCGCGGGGGCGGGCATACAATGAGCAGTTCTTC.

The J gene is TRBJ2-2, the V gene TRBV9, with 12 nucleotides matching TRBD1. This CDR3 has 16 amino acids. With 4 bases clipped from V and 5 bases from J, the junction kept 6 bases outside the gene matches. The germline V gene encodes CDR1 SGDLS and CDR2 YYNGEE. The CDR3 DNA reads TGTGCCAGCAGCCCCGGGGACAGGGGGCATACCGGGGAGCTGTTTTTT. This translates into CASSPGDRGHTGELFF.

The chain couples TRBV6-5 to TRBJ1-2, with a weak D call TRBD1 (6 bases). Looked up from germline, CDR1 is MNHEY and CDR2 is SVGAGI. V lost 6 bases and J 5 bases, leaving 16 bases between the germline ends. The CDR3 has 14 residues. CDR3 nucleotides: TGTGCCAGCAGCCAACCCGGACAGTTGTATGGCTACACCTTC. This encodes CASSQPGQLYGYTF.

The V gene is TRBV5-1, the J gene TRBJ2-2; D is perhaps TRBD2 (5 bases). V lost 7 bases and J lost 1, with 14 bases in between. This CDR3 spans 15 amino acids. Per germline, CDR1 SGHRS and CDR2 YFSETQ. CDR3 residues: CASVSGSLNTGELFF. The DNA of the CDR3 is TGCGCCAGCGTCTCGGGGTCGTTGAACACCGGGGAGCTGTTTTTT.

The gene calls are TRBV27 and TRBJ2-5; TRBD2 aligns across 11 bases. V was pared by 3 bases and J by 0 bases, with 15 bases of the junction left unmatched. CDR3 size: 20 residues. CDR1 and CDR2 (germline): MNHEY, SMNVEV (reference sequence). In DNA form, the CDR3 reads TGTGCCAGCAGTTTTAAGTCTCGCCTAGCGGGAGGCTTGTACCAAGAGACCCAGTACTTC. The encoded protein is CASSFKSRLAGGLYQETQYF.

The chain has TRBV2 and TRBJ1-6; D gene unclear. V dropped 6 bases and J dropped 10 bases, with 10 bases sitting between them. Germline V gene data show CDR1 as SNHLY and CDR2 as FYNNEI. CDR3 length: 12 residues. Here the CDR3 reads CASSARFSPLHF. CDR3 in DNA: TGTGCCAGCAGCGCCAGGTTCTCACCCCTCCACTTT.

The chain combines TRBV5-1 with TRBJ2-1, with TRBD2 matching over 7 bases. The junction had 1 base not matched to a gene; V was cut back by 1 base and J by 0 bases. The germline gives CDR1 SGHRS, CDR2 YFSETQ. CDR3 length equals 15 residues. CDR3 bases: TGCGCCAGCAGCTTGTCGGGGGGCTCCTACAATGAGCAGTTCTTC. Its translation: CASSLSGGSYNEQFF. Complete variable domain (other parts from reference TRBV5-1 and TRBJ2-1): KAGVTQTPRYLIKTRGQQVTLSCSPISGHRSVSWYQQTPGQGLQFLFEYFSETQRNKGNFPGRFSGRQFSNSRSEMNVSTLELGDSALYLCASSLSGGSYNEQFFGPGTRLTVL.

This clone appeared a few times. The CDR3 protein is CASSESTKPTGDEQYV. The DNA for the CDR3 is TGCGCCAGCAGTGAGTCGACTAAACCGACAGGGGACGAGCAGTACGTC. The rearrangement links TRBV10-1 to TRBJ2-7; 8 nucleotides agree with TRBD1. This CDR3 has 16 residues. The germline gives CDR1 WNHNN, CDR2 SYGVQD (reference sequence). The trim removed 0 bases at V and 5 bases at J, leaving 9 bases unmatched.

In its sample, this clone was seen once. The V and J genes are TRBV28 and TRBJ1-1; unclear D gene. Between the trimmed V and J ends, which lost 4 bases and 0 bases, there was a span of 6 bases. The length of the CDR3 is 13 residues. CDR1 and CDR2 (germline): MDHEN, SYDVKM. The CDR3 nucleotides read TGTGCCAGCAGTTACGGGTTGAACACTGAAGCTTTCTTT. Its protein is CASSYGLNTEAFF.

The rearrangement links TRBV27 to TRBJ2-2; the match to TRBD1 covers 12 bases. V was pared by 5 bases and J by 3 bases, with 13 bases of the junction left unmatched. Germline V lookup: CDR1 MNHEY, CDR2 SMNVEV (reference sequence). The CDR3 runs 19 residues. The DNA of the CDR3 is TGTGCCAGCAGTCGGGCGTCCCGGGACAGGGGGCACTACACCGGGGAGCTGTTTTTT. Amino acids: CASSRASRDRGHYTGELFF.

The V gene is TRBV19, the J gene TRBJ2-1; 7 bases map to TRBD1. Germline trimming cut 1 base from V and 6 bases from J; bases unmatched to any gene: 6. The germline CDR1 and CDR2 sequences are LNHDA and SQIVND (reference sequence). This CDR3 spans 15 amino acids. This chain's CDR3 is CASSIGQGWGNEQFF. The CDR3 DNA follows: TGTGCCAGTAGTATAGGACAGGGCTGGGGCAATGAGCAGTTCTTC.